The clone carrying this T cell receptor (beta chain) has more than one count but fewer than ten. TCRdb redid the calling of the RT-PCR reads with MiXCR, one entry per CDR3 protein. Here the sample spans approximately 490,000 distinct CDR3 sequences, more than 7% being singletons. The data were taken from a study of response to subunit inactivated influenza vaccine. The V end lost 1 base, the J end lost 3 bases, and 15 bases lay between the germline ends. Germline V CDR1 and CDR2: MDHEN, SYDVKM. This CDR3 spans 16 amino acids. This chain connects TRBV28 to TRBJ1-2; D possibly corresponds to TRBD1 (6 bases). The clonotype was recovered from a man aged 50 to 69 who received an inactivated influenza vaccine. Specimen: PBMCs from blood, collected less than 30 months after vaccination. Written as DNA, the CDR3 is TGTGCCAGCAGTTTATTGAGTGAGGGGGGCGACTATGGCTACACCTTC. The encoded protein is CASSLLSEGGDYGYTF.